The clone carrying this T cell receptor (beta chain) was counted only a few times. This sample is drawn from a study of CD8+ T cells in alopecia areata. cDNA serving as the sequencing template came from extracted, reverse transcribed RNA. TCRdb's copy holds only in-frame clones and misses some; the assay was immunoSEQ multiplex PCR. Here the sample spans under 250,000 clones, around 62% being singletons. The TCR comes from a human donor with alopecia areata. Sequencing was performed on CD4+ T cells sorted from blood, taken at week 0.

The CDR3, as DNA: TGTGCCAGCAGCCCACACGATAGTTCACCCCTCCACTTT. It codes for CASSPHDSSPLHF. This chain uses TRBV7-9 with TRBJ1-6, with no clear D. Germline assignment: CDR1 SEHNR and CDR2 FQNEAQ (reference sequence). V gave up 5 bases and J gave up 9 bases, with 11 bases separating them. The CDR3 sequence is 13 residues long.